This T cell receptor (beta chain) was documented in a study of Ad26.COV2.S vaccination and SARS-CoV-2 variants. Overall study context: The vaccine Ad26.COV2.S was put into the muscle once, or twice with 56 days between. Broader study findings: TCR breadth and depth analyses may have underestimated total T cell responses. Spike-specific TCR breadth in vaccine recipients exceeded that seen in placebo recipients. Substantial response breadth was reportedly seen for spike-specific CD8+ and CD4+ T cells after vaccination.

Comment on this clone: The antigen is undetermined.

Sequencing was performed with immunoSEQ multiplex PCR; in TCRdb, only in-frame clones are kept and a portion is missing. The table shows about 400,000 clones, with under 90% occurring only once. The treatment: roughly 18 received Ad26.COV2.S at low or high dose, single or two shots; a few received placebo; per-sample allocation not given. Specimens were obtained on day 63 following the first vaccine or placebo injection. This TCR was sampled from a person aged 18-60 years who received the Ad26.COV2.S COVID-19 vaccine or a placebo. The sequences come from peripheral blood, collected in a trial of Ad26.COV2.S vaccine versus placebo.

The CDR3 sequence: CASSQDQREDKEQYF. DNA of the CDR3: TGTGCCAGCAGCCAAGATCAGCGGGAGGACAAAGAGCAGTACTTC. The rearrangement uses TRBV3-1 (or the pseudogene TRBV3-2) and TRBJ2-7; TRBD2 agrees at 9 bases. The ends lost 0 bases at V and 7 bases at J; junction bases unmatched: 7. Germline V gene data show CDR1 as LGHDT and CDR2 as YNNKEL (reference sequence). The CDR3 contains 15 residues.